The present T cell receptor beta chain was sequenced within a study of PD-1 blockade in classical Hodgkin lymphoma (dated by TCRdb to the early 2020s). With regard to the full study: Nivolumab dosing was 3 mg/kg intravenously every 2 weeks, continuing until either disease progression or unacceptable toxicity. To define a peripheral blood immune signature of response to PD-1 blockade in classical Hodgkin lymphoma, the study combined TCR beta sequencing with CyTOF.

The Qiagen DNeasy kit was used to extract genomic DNA from unsorted PBMCs and from the negatively selected CD4+ and CD8+ fractions. Using primers that anneal to V and J segments, immunoSEQ multiplex PCR amplified the TCR beta CDR3 regions. A synthetic immune receptor repertoire was used to minimize amplification bias, and any residual bias was removed computationally once sequencing was done. The authors processed their data as follows. Custom Python scripts were used to quantify repertoire diversity as the Shannon entropy index. The unsorted, CD4+ and CD8+ repertoires were each analyzed separately, with the exception of combined analyses, where CD4+ and CD8+ sequences were merged in silico. Clonal expansion was defined as a frequency increase of at least 2-fold after treatment compared with C1D1, and clones undetected at baseline were assigned a pseudocount of 0.5. Clones with 0 or 1 copy at C1D1 were classified as singleton clones, and clones with 2 or more copies were classified as non-singleton clones. Clones expanded in unsorted samples were annotated as CD4+, CD8+ or unknown by matching protein sequences in sorted samples from the same patient. Wilcoxon tests were applied to paired samples to test diversity changes from C1D1 to C4D1. TCRdb took this table from immuneACCESS and kept in-frame rearrangements with V and J called. Such tables lack part of the clones; where checked against another copy, unresolved V genes explain under half of the gap, and the rest is unexplained. That table gives V, J and clone size, and the DNA gave D and trimming. The sample includes under 15,000 clones, with 80% to 95% observed a single time. About 10% of the sample is held by the ten biggest clonotypes.

The time point label, read with the paper, signifies: cycle 1 day 1 (C1D1), immediately before nivolumab initiation. All trial patients had relapsed after autologous stem cell transplantation, with cohorts A, B and C differing in prior brentuximab vedotin exposure. The trial cohort was composed of approximately 56 patients with relapsed/refractory classical Hodgkin lymphoma, for whom complete response, partial response or progressive disease was recorded as best overall response. In the multi-cohort phase II CheckMate 205 trial, trial patients received single-agent nivolumab. Best overall response was determined by an independent review committee according to the 2007 International Working Group response criteria. Trial PBMCs were collected immediately before nivolumab initiation (C1D1) and during therapy at cycle 2 day 1 and cycle 4 day 1. Peripheral blood was collected in 8 mL Vacutainer Cell Preparation Tubes, from which PBMCs were isolated by centrifugation and then cryopreserved.

Overall results and qualifications from the work: Newly diagnosed patients were reported to have lower baseline TCR diversity than healthy donors, and relapsed/refractory patients were reported to have lower baseline TCR diversity still. The study was restricted to a single clinical trial cohort, and the causes of repertoire differences, possibly disease activity or prior therapy, were left undefined. Among trial patients, those achieving complete response had baseline diversity similar to that of newly diagnosed patients, while diversity was significantly lower in partial responders and progressors. Lower diversity was observed in patients in whom nivolumab was started less than 1 year after ASCT, and these patients were excluded from later analyses so that confounding by immune reconstitution would be avoided. By C4D1, a significant rise was seen in CD4+ TCR diversity but not in CD8+ TCR diversity (p=0.0027 vs p=0.16), and the rise was most apparent among complete responders (p=0.02).

Turning to this clone: The antigen it recognizes is unknown. No base quality values were provided; no much bigger clone lies one nucleotide off.

The germline V gene supplies CDR1 SGHRS and CDR2 YFSETQ. Unmatched junction bases come to 3, with V trimmed by 0 bases and J by 5 bases. The CDR3 starts with the cysteine, ends with the phenylalanine, and has 14 residues. Only the CDR3 part of the read is kept: 42 bases, read in frame from the first base. The starting material was peripheral blood mononuclear cells (PBMCs), obtained at baseline. The rearrangement joined TRBV5-1 to TRBJ2-7; TRBD1 lines up with 9 middle nucleotides. This clonotype was sampled from a human donor with classical Hodgkin lymphoma. The CDR3 region has the sequence CASSLVDRGDEQYF. The base sequence is TGCGCCAGCAGCTTGGTGGACAGGGGAGACGAGCAGTACTTC.